This T cell receptor (beta chain) was sequenced for a study of blood T cell repertoires in COVID-19. Looking at the study overall: Material from acute and convalescent COVID-19 was sourced from the United States, Italy and Spain.

In the study's own analysis: Amplification with reference gene primers provided the estimates of nucleated cell counts. Data came from immunoSEQ multiplex PCR; TCRdb stores just in-frame clones and leaves some out. D and trimming come from the DNA, and the V and J calls and clone size come from that table. This table holds about 140,000 clones, approximately 86% found once. Germline CDR1 and CDR2: SQVTM and ANQGSEA. The CDR3 runs to 14 residues. Trimming pared 4 bases from V and 0 bases from J, leaving 9 bases between. The chain recombines TRBV29-1 with TRBJ1-4; D gene uncertain. Specimen: peripheral blood. The receptor was derived from a human donor in a cohort sampled during active COVID-19. CDR3: CSVGLQPTNEKLFF. As DNA, the CDR3 is TGCAGCGTTGGACTCCAGCCAACTAATGAAAAACTGTTTTTT.